This passage covers 8 T cell receptor beta chains from one sample sequenced in a study of T cell responses to AZD1222 COVID-19 vaccine. Produced via immunoSEQ multiplex PCR; TCRdb's table is partial and in-frame only. The sample has 180,000 or so clones, just over 90% seen once. The sample in question was peripheral blood, obtained 28 days after the second AZD1222 dose. The receptors come from an adult who received the AZD1222 COVID-19 vaccine.

The rearrangement joins TRBV6-5 to TRBJ1-1; possible D gene TRBD1, 6 bases. CDR3 length equals 15 residues. V lost 6 bases and J 1 base, leaving 15 bases between the germline ends. The germline V gene has CDR1 MNHEY and CDR2 SVGAGI. The CDR3: CASRGFGGRNTEAFF. For the CDR3, the DNA is TGTGCCAGCAGGGGGTTTGGGGGGCGGAACACTGAAGCTTTCTTT.

The chain uses TRBV29-1 and TRBJ1-1; D not certain. V was cut by 5 bases and J by 0 bases, with 10 bases left in between. The CDR3 loop spans 13 amino acids. Germline V lookup: CDR1 SQVTM, CDR2 ANQGSEA. The CDR3, as DNA: TGCAGCGTTACGGGGAGCATGAACACTGAAGCTTTCTTT. Translated, it gives CSVTGSMNTEAFF.

The chain links TRBV2 to TRBJ2-7; D may be TRBD1 (5 bases). The CDR3 totals 14 residues. V lost 3 bases and J 7 bases, leaving 16 bases between the germline ends. In germline, CDR1 is SNHLY, CDR2 FYNNEI. The CDR3 DNA is TGTGCCAGCAGTGAGCCGCTCAGGGTTGAAGAGCAGTACTTC. It specifies CASSEPLRVEEQYF.

The CDR3 bases are TGTGCCAGCAGCCACCGGGACGGAGGAAAATATGGCTACACCTTC. Amino acid sequence: CASSHRDGGKYGYTF. The gene calls are TRBV5-6 and TRBJ1-2; D may be TRBD1 (5 bases). Germline loops: CDR1 SGHDT, CDR2 YYEEEE. The CDR3 contains 15 residues. The V end was cut by 4 bases, the J end by 5 bases, with 18 bases between.

The chain couples TRBV20-1 to TRBJ1-3; 7 nucleotides line up with TRBD1. J lost 0 bases, V lost 3 bases, and 11 bases had no gene match. CDR1 is DFQATT, CDR2 SNEGSKA, per germline (reference sequence). The CDR3 is 17 amino acids. The CDR3 loop reads CSASRTKGDSSGNTIYF. The CDR3 DNA sequence: TGCAGTGCTAGTAGGACGAAAGGGGACAGCTCTGGAAACACCATATATTTT.

The genes are TRBV10-2 and TRBJ1-1; D ambiguous. The germline CDR1 and CDR2 sequences are WSHSY and SAAADI. This CDR3 has 14 amino acids. The germline V and J ends were trimmed by 3 bases and 0 bases, with 8 bases remaining between them. The CDR3 protein is CASSERGVNTEAFF. The CDR3, as DNA: TGCGCCAGCAGTGAACGAGGAGTGAACACTGAAGCTTTCTTT.

The rearrangement uses TRBV15 and TRBJ2-3; the D gene is possibly TRBD1 (5 bases). Trimming pared 1 base from V and 0 bases from J, leaving 20 bases between. The CDR3 runs 19 residues. CDR1 is LNHNV and CDR2 is YYDKDF in the germline V gene (reference sequence). The CDR3 sequence is CATSRVPSLRQSSTDTQYF. In DNA form, the CDR3 reads TGTGCCACCAGCAGAGTTCCCTCCTTAAGACAGTCTAGCACAGATACGCAGTATTTT. Variable domain in full (rest from reference TRBV15 and TRBJ2-3): DAMVIQNPRYQVTQFGKPVTLSCSQTLNHNVMYWYQQKSSQAPKLLFHYYDKDFNNEADTPDNFQSRRPNTSFCFLDIRSPGLGDTAMYLCATSRVPSLRQSSTDTQYFGPGTRLTVL.

The chain links TRBV12-3 or TRBV12-4 to TRBJ2-5, with D perhaps matching TRBD2 (5 bases). Trimming took 3 bases from V and 6 from J, leaving 11 bases between them. The CDR3 sequence is 13 residues long. CDR3 coding DNA: TGTGCCAGCAGTTTGGCTAGCAGCCAGACCCAGTACTTC. It is translated as CASSLASSQTQYF.